The T cell receptor (beta chain) described here comes from a study of blood T cell repertoires in COVID-19. Study overall: Sites in the United States, Italy and Spain provided acute and convalescent COVID-19 samples. T cells, B-cell-depleted T cells, or PBMCs provided the cDNA or gDNA that served as material.

V shed 1 base and J 6 bases; nucleotides not matched to a gene: 3. Germline lookup yields CDR1 SGHTA and CDR2 FQGTGA. The CDR3 consists of 13 residues. In this sample, this clone turned up a few times. In the source study's methods: Amplified reference gene primers provided the basis for estimating nucleated cell counts. Clones were read by immunoSEQ multiplex PCR, and TCRdb kept only the in-frame ones, dropping some. That table supplies the V and J calls and clone size; D and trimming were determined from the DNA. The table has around 50,000 clones, around 85% seen once; the top ten hold approximately 4.5%.

Sequenced input: peripheral blood. This receptor was taken from a man between 40 and 49 years old with active COVID-19. The gene calls are TRBV7-3 and TRBJ2-7, with 7 nucleotides matching TRBD1. CDR3 nucleotides: TGTGCCAGCAGCTTAAACAGGGGTAGCGAGCAGTACTTC. Protein sequence: CASSLNRGSEQYF.